Listed below are T cell receptor beta chains from one sample, sequenced in a study of T cells after yellow fever vaccination. TCRdb processed the 5' RACE reads anew with MiXCR; each CDR3 protein has one entry. Of just under 600,000 distinct CDR3 sequences listed, approximately 13% are singletons. Material: PBMCs, obtained on the day of the yellow fever booster vaccination. Every receptor here comes from a man aged 25 to 40 who received the YFV17D yellow fever vaccine. CDR3s include the opening cysteine and the closing phenylalanine or tryptophan. A D gene is named only where the DNA matches it firmly. The size field is filled for only some rows; it gives once, few, many or a size class.

clone_size,d_call,cdr3_length,v_call,j_call,cdr3_nt,cdr3_aa
-,-,13,TRBV7-2,TRBJ2-5,TGTGCCAGCAGCTCGGGCCAGGAGGGGGCCCAGTACTTC,CASSSGQEGAQYF
few,TRBD1,18,TRBV6-2/TRBV6-3,TRBJ1-5,TGTGCCAGCAGTTACCTTATCGGACAGGGATTTAGCAATCAGCCCCAGCATTTT,CASSYLIGQGFSNQPQHF
-,-,17,TRBV12-3/TRBV12-4,TRBJ2-3,TGTGCCAGCAGTTTAGTCCGGGTAGTCCTGCGGGGAGATACGCAGTATTTT,CASSLVRVVLRGDTQYF
few,-,12,TRBV20-1,TRBJ2-7,TGCAGTGCTAGCTATCTCTCCTACGAGCAGTACTTC,CSASYLSYEQYF
few,-,13,TRBV5-1,TRBJ1-2,TGCGCCAGCAGCTTGAATCGGGTAAATGGCTACACCTTC,CASSLNRVNGYTF
few,TRBD2,16,TRBV4-2,TRBJ2-7,TGTGCCAGCAGCCAAGACGTAGCGGGAGTGGTTGGCGAGCAGTACTTC,CASSQDVAGVVGEQYF
few,-,16,TRBV5-1,TRBJ2-3,TGCGCCAGCAGCTTGGATGGGGTAATGAGCACAGATACGCAGTATTTT,CASSLDGVMSTDTQYF
few,-,15,TRBV7-9,TRBJ2-1,TGTGCCAGCAGGCTCCTGAGCGACCTCTACAATGAGCAGTTCTTC,CASRLLSDLYNEQFF
few,TRBD2,15,TRBV10-2,TRBJ2-7,TGCGCCACCCTATCTTGGGAGGGGCAAACCTACGAGCAGTACTTC,CATLSWEGQTYEQYF
few,-,14,TRBV9,TRBJ2-7,TGTGCCAGCAGCGTAGGGACGGACGACTACGAGCAGTACTTC,CASSVGTDDYEQYF
few,-,17,TRBV15,TRBJ2-2,TGTGCCACCAGCAGAGATATTTGGACCCTGAACACCGGGGAGCTGTTTTTT,CATSRDIWTLNTGELFF
-,-,13,TRBV15,TRBJ2-4,TGTGCCACCAGCCACTTTCTAGCAGACATTCAGTACTTC,CATSHFLADIQYF
few,-,14,TRBV6-1,TRBJ1-5,TGTGCCAGCAGTGCCCCCGGGACGGATCAGCCCCAGCATTTT,CASSAPGTDQPQHF
-,-,11,TRBV15,TRBJ1-1,TGTGCCACCAGCAGAGGGGGTGAAGCTTTCTTT,CATSRGGEAFF
few,-,14,TRBV12-3/TRBV12-4,TRBJ2-7,TGTGCCAGCAGTTCCGGAGGAGGGAACTACGAGCAGTACTTC,CASSSGGGNYEQYF
-,-,14,TRBV2,TRBJ1-2,TGTGCCAGCAGCGAGGATAGAGGCGTATATGGCTACACCTTC,CASSEDRGVYGYTF
-,-,10,TRBV25-1,TRBJ1-1,TGTGCCAGCAGGGTCGATGAAGCTTTCTTT,CASRVDEAFF
few,TRBD1,14,TRBV6-1,TRBJ2-1,TGTGCCAGCAGTGGGGACAGTTTCTACAATGAGCAGTTCTTC,CASSGDSFYNEQFF
once,TRBD1,14,TRBV7-2,TRBJ2-7,TGTGCCAGCAGCACCGACAGGGGGGCCTACGAGCAGTACTTC,CASSTDRGAYEQYF
few,-,14,TRBV20-1,TRBJ2-1,TGCAGTGCTCCTTCCCCGAGCTCCTACAATGAGCAGTTCTTC,CSAPSPSSYNEQFF